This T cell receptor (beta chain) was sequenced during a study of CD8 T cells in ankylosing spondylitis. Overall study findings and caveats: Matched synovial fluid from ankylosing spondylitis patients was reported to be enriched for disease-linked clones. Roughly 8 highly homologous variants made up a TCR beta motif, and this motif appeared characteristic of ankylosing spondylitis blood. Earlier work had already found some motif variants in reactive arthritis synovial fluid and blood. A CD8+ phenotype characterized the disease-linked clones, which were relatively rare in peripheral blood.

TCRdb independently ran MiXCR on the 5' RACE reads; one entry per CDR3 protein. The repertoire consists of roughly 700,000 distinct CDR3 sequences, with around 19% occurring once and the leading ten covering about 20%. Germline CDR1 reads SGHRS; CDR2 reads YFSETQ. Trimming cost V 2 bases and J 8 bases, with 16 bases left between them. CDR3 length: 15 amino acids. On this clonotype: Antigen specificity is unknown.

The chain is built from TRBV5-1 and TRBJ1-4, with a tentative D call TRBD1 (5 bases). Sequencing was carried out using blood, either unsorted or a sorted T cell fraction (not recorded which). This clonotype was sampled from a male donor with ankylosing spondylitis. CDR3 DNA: TGCGCCAGCAGCTTATCCGGGGCCGTGAAGGAAAAACTGTTTTTT. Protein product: CASSLSGAVKEKLFF.